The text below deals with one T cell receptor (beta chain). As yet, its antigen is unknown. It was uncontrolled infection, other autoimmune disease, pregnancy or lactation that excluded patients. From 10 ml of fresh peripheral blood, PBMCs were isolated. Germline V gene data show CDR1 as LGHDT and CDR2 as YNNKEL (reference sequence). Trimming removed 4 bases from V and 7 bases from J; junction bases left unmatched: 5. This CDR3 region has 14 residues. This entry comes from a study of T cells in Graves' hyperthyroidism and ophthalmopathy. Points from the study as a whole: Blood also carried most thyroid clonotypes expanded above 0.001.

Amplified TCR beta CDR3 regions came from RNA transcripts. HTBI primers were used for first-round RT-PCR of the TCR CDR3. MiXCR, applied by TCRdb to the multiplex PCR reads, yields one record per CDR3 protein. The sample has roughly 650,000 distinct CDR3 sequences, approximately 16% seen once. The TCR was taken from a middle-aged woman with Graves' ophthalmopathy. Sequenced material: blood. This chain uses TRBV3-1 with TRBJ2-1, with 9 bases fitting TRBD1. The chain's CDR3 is CASSPTGGWNEQFF. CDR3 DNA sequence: TGTGCCAGCAGCCCCACAGGGGGCTGGAATGAGCAGTTCTTC.